The TCR beta chain described here comes from a study of PD-1 blockade in mismatch repair-deficient tumors. Study-level findings and limits: Tumor-resident clones, often absent from pretreatment blood, expanded after pembrolizumab and then contracted.

CDR1 and CDR2 (germline): MNHEY, SMNVEV (reference sequence). V lost 4 bases and J lost 1; bases outside the gene matches: 5. The CDR3 consists of 16 residues. PCR or immunohistochemistry showed mismatch repair deficiency in every enrolled patient. Concerning this clone itself: Antigen unknown.

Generated by immunoSEQ multiplex PCR, the TCRdb table keeps only in-frame clones and is missing some. The repertoire includes 100,000 to 150,000 clones, around 86% of them detected once, and roughly 13% sits in the top ten. This chain uses TRBV27 with TRBJ2-2; TRBD1 matches at 8 bases. The receptor comes from an adult with mismatch repair-deficient cancer. Sample: peripheral blood, taken 44 weeks after starting pembrolizumab. CDR3 DNA sequence: TGTGCCAGCAGTTCGGACAGGGCGTGGAACACCGGGGAGCTGTTTTTT. This translates into CASSSDRAWNTGELFF.